One sample yielded the 5 T cell receptor beta chains listed below, sequenced in a study of blood T cell repertoires in COVID-19. Here immunoSEQ multiplex PCR was the method, and the copy in TCRdb shows in-frame clones only, minus some. Of tens of thousands of clones listed, approximately 81% are singletons. Sample: peripheral blood. Receptor source: a human donor in a cohort sampled during active COVID-19.

For this clone: The junction departs from the called germline gene at one end, perhaps through a read error. The chain combines TRBV11-2 with TRBJ2-1, with TRBD1 matching over 7 bases. CDR3 length: 15 amino acids. The germline V gene has CDR1 SGHAT and CDR2 FQNNGV. The CDR3 DNA reads TGTGCCAGCACCTTACAGGGGTCCCGGTCCAATGAGCAGTTCTTC. Its translation: CASTLQGSRSNEQFF.

This chain joins TRBV19 and TRBJ2-6; D remains ambiguous. The germline gives CDR1 LNHDA, CDR2 SQIVND (reference sequence). The CDR3 covers 13 residues. Trimming cost V 6 bases and J 1 base, with 4 bases left between them. CDR3 loop: CASSQSGANVLTF. The CDR3 DNA is TGTGCCAGTAGCCAATCTGGGGCCAACGTCCTGACTTTC. The complete variable domain, with remaining parts taken from reference TRBV19 and TRBJ2-6, reads DGGITQSPKYLFRKEGQNVTLSCEQNLNHDAMYWYRQDPGQGLRLIYYSQIVNDFQKGDIAEGYSVSREKKESFPLTVTSAQKNPTAFYLCASSQSGANVLTFGAGSRLTVL.

This chain uses TRBV11-1 with TRBJ2-7; D is perhaps TRBD1 (5 bases). Per germline, CDR1 SGHAT and CDR2 FQDESV (reference sequence). Trimming took 5 bases from V and 4 from J, leaving 15 bases between them. The CDR3 has 14 residues. CDR3 sequence: CASSLAQGPYEQYF. The CDR3 DNA reads TGTGCCAGCAGCCTCGCGCAGGGTCCATACGAGCAGTACTTC.

This chain joins TRBV10-3 and TRBJ1-5, with D possibly TRBD1 on 5 matching bases. V lost 0 bases, J lost 3 bases, and 21 bases lay in between. The CDR3 consists of 19 residues. Per germline, CDR1 ENHRY and CDR2 SYGVKD. CDR3: CAISESRFSAGGANQPQHF. CDR3 sequence (DNA): TGTGCCATCAGTGAGTCACGGTTTTCGGCAGGTGGGGCCAATCAGCCCCAGCATTTT.

The V and J genes are TRBV3-1 (or the pseudogene TRBV3-2) and TRBJ2-5; weak D call: TRBD2 (7 bases). This CDR3 comprises 18 residues. CDR1 is LGHDT and CDR2 is YNNKEL in the germline V gene (reference sequence). Trimming took off 1 base at V and 1 base at J, with 19 bases between the two ends. The DNA of the CDR3 is TGTGCCAGCAGCCAAGCCGTCGGGGGGCCCCGTACCCAAGAGACCCAGTACTTC. It is translated as CASSQAVGGPRTQETQYF.